This T cell receptor (beta chain) was recovered during a study of blood T cell repertoires in COVID-19. Background on the study: Spain, Italy and the United States supplied samples that represented acute and convalescent COVID-19. Sources were T cells, B-cell-depleted T cells, or PBMCs; the material itself was cDNA or gDNA.

The length of the CDR3 is 15 residues. V shed 0 bases and J 5 bases; nucleotides not matched to a gene: 6. Germline V CDR1 and CDR2: SGHRS, YFSETQ. Study processing details: Using reference gene primer amplification, nucleated cell counts were estimated. Sequencing was performed with immunoSEQ multiplex PCR; in TCRdb, only in-frame clones are kept and a portion is missing. Clone size and V and J calls were adopted from that table, with D and trimming inferred from the DNA. This table holds around 300,000 clones, approximately 83% found once. The chain uses TRBV5-1 and TRBJ2-3; 7 bases are shared with TRBD2. The receptor's source is a woman between 65 and 79 years old with acute or convalescent COVID-19. The source material was peripheral blood. CDR3 in DNA: TGCGCCAGCAGCTTGGAAAGCGGGGCTGGAGATACGCAGTATTTT. Protein sequence: CASSLESGAGDTQYF.